What follows are 29 T cell receptor beta chains derived from one specimen sequenced in a study of blood T cells in healthy people across ages. Using a J-beta primer mix together with a sample-barcoded 5' primer, a second PCR was run for about 6 to 11 cycles. MiXCR, applied by TCRdb to the 5' RACE reads, yields one record per CDR3 protein. This sample has around 940,000 distinct CDR3 sequences; around 54% occur once, and the top ten carry around 21%. Sequencing used blood. Receptors originate from an older woman in good health.

This rearrangement joins TRBV15 to TRBJ2-2, with 11 bases matching TRBD2. The J segment lost 2 bases and the V segment lost 5 bases, leaving 10 bases of the junction unmatched. The V gene's germline CDR1 is LNHNV and CDR2 YYDKDF (reference sequence). This CDR3 has 18 amino acids. CDR3 bases: TGTGCCACCAGCGGGGGACTAGCGGAGACCTCTAACACCGGGGAGCTGTTTTTT. Amino acids: CATSGGLAETSNTGELFF.

J is TRBJ2-7 and V is TRBV30, with D possibly being TRBD1 or TRBD2 (6 bases each). This CDR3 has 14 residues. CDR1 and CDR2 from the germline V gene are GTSNPN and SVGIG (reference sequence). V was cut by 1 base and J by 7 bases, with 17 bases left in between. DNA for the CDR3: TGTGCCTGGAGTGGGGGACTGGGGGACAATGAGCAGTACTTC. Its translation: CAWSGGLGDNEQYF.

The chain links TRBV2 to TRBJ2-7, with 7 bases aligning to TRBD2. The better agreement between TRBJ2-5 and the DNA end casts doubt on the J call. The CDR3 runs 12 residues. Germline CDR1 and CDR2: SNHLY and FYNNEI. CDR3 coding DNA: TGTGCCAGCAGTGGGGAGGGGGAGACCCAGTACTTC. It encodes CASSGEGETQYF.

This clonotype was found a few times. This chain joins TRBV28 and TRBJ1-5; possibly TRBD1 for D (6 bases). Between the trimmed V and J ends, which lost 2 bases and 2 bases, there was a span of 16 bases. There are 17 residues in the CDR3. CDR1 is MDHEN, CDR2 SYDVKM, per germline. The CDR3 loop is CASSLGSRGRGNQPQHF. The DNA for the CDR3 is TGTGCCAGCAGTTTAGGGTCCCGGGGGCGCGGCAATCAGCCCCAGCATTTT.

The rearrangement links TRBV12-3 or TRBV12-4 to TRBJ2-3; 15 nucleotides agree with TRBD2. The CDR3 is 14 residues long. J lost 13 bases, V lost 6 bases, and 8 bases had no gene match. The CDR3: CASSSGLAGGAKYF. The CDR3 nucleotides are TGTGCCAGCAGCTCGGGACTAGCGGGAGGTGCGAAGTATTTT.

Concerning this clonotype itself: At one of its ends the junction is not consistent with the germline gene, which may arise from a read error. The chain combines TRBV6-1 with TRBJ1-4; D is undetermined. Germline V gene data show CDR1 as MNHNS and CDR2 as SASEGT. The CDR3 extends over 14 amino acids. The CDR3 spells CASSPQVVNEKLFF. CDR3 nucleotides: TGTGCCAGCAGTCCTCAGGTCGTTAATGAGAAACTGTTTTTT.

This chain uses TRBV6-1 with TRBJ2-7, with D possibly TRBD1 on 5 matching bases. CDR3 length equals 17 residues. With 6 bases removed from V and 5 bases from J, the gap between germline ends came to 26 bases. Germline lookup yields CDR1 MNHNS and CDR2 SASEGT. The CDR3 is CASRPIFSRLQAHEQYF. The DNA for the CDR3 is TGTGCCAGCAGGCCAATATTCAGCCGTTTACAGGCCCACGAGCAGTACTTC.

The V gene is TRBV5-1, the J gene TRBJ1-1; TRBD1 might be the D (5 bases). Germline CDR1 SGHRS, CDR2 YFSETQ. Trimming took off 0 bases at V and 2 bases at J, with 11 bases between the two ends. The CDR3 has 15 amino acids. CDR3: CASSLGTTLNTEAFF. Written as DNA, the CDR3 is TGCGCCAGCAGCTTGGGGACAACTCTAAACACTGAAGCTTTCTTT.

V is TRBV27 and J is TRBJ2-1, with D perhaps matching TRBD1 or TRBD2 (5 bases each). Trimming pared 8 bases from V and 4 bases from J, leaving 15 bases between. The CDR3 contains 14 residues. Germline CDR1 is MNHEY and CDR2 is SMNVEV (reference sequence). In DNA form, the CDR3 reads TGTGCCAGCGCCCGGGACCAAGATTACAATGAGCAGTTCTTC. This codes for CASARDQDYNEQFF.

The rearrangement links TRBV7-2 to TRBJ2-4; 8 bases align to TRBD2. This CDR3 is 16 amino acids long. Germline CDR1 and CDR2: SGHTA and FQGNSA. The J segment lost 5 bases and the V segment lost 4 bases, leaving 10 bases of the junction unmatched. CDR3 sequence: CASSSAASGGQNIQYF. CDR3 coding DNA: TGTGCCAGCAGCTCGGCAGCCTCGGGAGGGCAAAACATTCAGTACTTC.

V usage is TRBV10-3 and J usage is TRBJ2-1; tentatively, D is TRBD2 (6 bases). CDR3 length: 14 residues. V was cut by 6 bases and J by 4 bases, with 13 bases left in between. Germline values: CDR1 ENHRY, CDR2 SYGVKD. The CDR3 coding sequence is TGTGCCATCAGGGGGGGAGGCGAGTACAATGAGCAGTTCTTC. This gives the protein CAIRGGGEYNEQFF.

V gene TRBV9 combines with J gene TRBJ1-2; 11 nucleotides line up with TRBD1. The trim removed 4 bases at V and 6 bases at J, leaving 11 bases unmatched. Germline assignment: CDR1 SGDLS and CDR2 YYNGEE. The CDR3 loop spans 16 amino acids. CDR3 nucleotides: TGTGCCAGCAGCCCTGAGAGGGACAGGGGGATACATGGCTACACCTTC. Amino acids: CASSPERDRGIHGYTF.

V is TRBV6-5 and J is TRBJ2-1, with 10 positions matching TRBD1. Germline assignment: CDR1 MNHEY and CDR2 SVGAGI. V lost 6 bases to trimming and J lost 8 bases; unmatched junction nucleotides: 7. This CDR3 contains 14 residues. The chain's CDR3 is CASRVPGQGHEQFF. The DNA for the CDR3 is TGTGCCAGCAGGGTACCGGGACAGGGGCATGAGCAGTTCTTC.

This chain joins TRBV28 and TRBJ1-2, with TRBD1 matching over 7 bases. V trimming: 4 bases; J trimming: 4 bases; junction bases outside the gene matches: 9. CDR3 length: 15 amino acids. Germline V lookup: CDR1 MDHEN, CDR2 SYDVKM. This chain's CDR3 is CASSSFPGGVYGYTF. DNA of the CDR3: TGTGCCAGCAGTTCCTTCCCAGGGGGGGTCTATGGCTACACCTTC.

The CDR3 is CASSFYGSYEQYF. In nucleotides, the CDR3 is TGTGCCAGCAGTTTCTACGGCTCCTACGAGCAGTACTTC. The V gene is TRBV28, the J gene TRBJ2-7; D gene uncertain. The CDR3 sequence is 13 residues long. The germline V gene has CDR1 MDHEN and CDR2 SYDVKM. With 3 bases removed from V and 0 bases from J, the gap between germline ends came to 6 bases.

Notes on this clonotype: Germline is not matched at one junction end, which may reflect a read error. The chain couples TRBV28 to TRBJ2-1, with 7 bases identical to TRBD2. Looked up from germline, CDR1 is MDHEN and CDR2 is SYDVKM. The CDR3 extends over 14 amino acids. The CDR3 region is CASRPEAGYSEQFF. The DNA for the CDR3 is TGTGCCAGCCGACCGGAAGCGGGGTACAGTGAGCAGTTCTTC. Drawing the rest from reference TRBV28 and TRBJ2-1, the complete variable domain is DVKVTQSSRYLVKRTGEKVFLECVQDMDHENMFWYRQDPGLGLRLIYFSYDVKMKEKGDIPEGYSVSREKKERFSLILESASTNQTSMYLCASRPEAGYSEQFFGPGTRLTVL.

V and J are TRBV6-2 or TRBV6-3 and TRBJ2-7; 8 positions agree with TRBD1. The CDR3 runs 15 residues. V was clipped by 5 bases and J by 0 bases; unmatched bases: 6. Germline CDR1 MNHEY, CDR2 SVGEGT. The CDR3 sequence: CASSGQGFSSYEQYF. The DNA of the CDR3 is TGTGCCAGCAGTGGACAGGGATTTTCCTCCTACGAGCAGTACTTC.

The chain is built from TRBV7-2 and TRBJ2-7; perhaps TRBD1 as D (5 bases). The J call could be wrong; TRBJ2-5 is a better fit for the DNA end. The length of the CDR3 is 15 residues. Germline loops: CDR1 SGHTA, CDR2 FQGNSA. In nucleotides, the CDR3 is TGTGCCAGCACTAAAGCAGGGCAGGGCGCCGAGACCCAGTACTTC. Its translation is CASTKAGQGAETQYF.

This chain joins TRBV5-1 and TRBJ2-4, with unresolved D. The J call may be faulty, since TRBJ2-7 better matches the DNA end. CDR1 is SGHRS, CDR2 YFSETQ, per germline. This CDR3 spans 13 amino acids. The CDR3 spells CASSLYPEDEQYF. The CDR3 region has the DNA TGCGCCAGCAGCTTGTACCCTGAGGACGAGCAGTACTTC.

This clonotype was detected ten times or more. This chain connects TRBV5-1 to TRBJ2-3; 7 nucleotides match TRBD1. Germline CDR1 reads SGHRS; CDR2 reads YFSETQ. The CDR3 is 17 residues long. The junction had 13 bases not matched to a gene; V was cut back by 4 bases and J by 2 bases. DNA of the CDR3: TGCGCCAGCAGCGGATCGGACAGGCCCCTATACACAGATACGCAGTATTTT. Translating it yields CASSGSDRPLYTDTQYF.

Ten or more counts support this clonotype. The chain employs TRBV7-2 and TRBJ2-7; 7 nucleotides align to TRBD1. This CDR3 spans 14 amino acids. CDR1 and CDR2 from the germline V gene are SGHTA and FQGNSA. Germline trimming cut 1 base from V and 2 bases from J; bases unmatched to any gene: 2. The CDR3 here is CASSLVGGPYEQYF. In DNA form, the CDR3 reads TGTGCCAGCAGCTTAGTAGGGGGCCCCTACGAGCAGTACTTC.

The chain couples TRBV5-1 to TRBJ1-1, with D possibly matching TRBD1 (6 bases). Germline values: CDR1 SGHRS, CDR2 YFSETQ. The length of the CDR3 is 14 residues. V dropped 4 bases and J dropped 4 bases, with 14 bases sitting between them. The CDR3 reads CASSTQGGSTEAFF. In DNA, the CDR3 is TGCGCCAGCAGCACACAAGGGGGTAGCACTGAAGCTTTCTTT.

This clonotype came up a few times. The CDR3 loop is CASSVQENQPQHF. The CDR3 nucleotides are TGTGCCAGCAGCGTCCAGGAGAATCAGCCCCAGCATTTT. The chain recombines TRBV11-2 with TRBJ1-5; no reliable D call. Germline V gene lookup returns CDR1 SGHAT and CDR2 FQNNGV. V lost 5 bases and J 4 bases, leaving 9 bases between the germline ends. The CDR3 extends over 13 amino acids. Looking up the rest from reference TRBV11-2 and TRBJ1-5 gives the full variable domain: EAGVAQSPRYKIIEKRQSVAFWCNPISGHATLYWYQQILGQGPKLLIQFQNNGVVDDSQLPKDRFSAERLKGVDSTLKIQPAKLEDSAVYLCASSVQENQPQHFGDGTRLSIL.

This chain connects TRBV28 to TRBJ1-6; D unresolved. The V gene lost 7 bases and the J gene lost 8 bases, with 9 bases spanning the gap. This CDR3 has 12 residues. Looked up from germline, CDR1 is MDHEN and CDR2 is SYDVKM. As DNA, the CDR3 is TGTGCCAGCACGCGGGGTTATTCACCCCTCCACTTT. Translating gives CASTRGYSPLHF.

The chain uses TRBV6-2 or TRBV6-3 and TRBJ2-5; TRBD2 is a possible D gene (5 bases). Germline CDR1 and CDR2: MNHEY and SVGEGT. The germline V and J ends were trimmed by 2 bases and 2 bases, with 15 bases remaining between them. The CDR3 contains 16 residues. CDR3 amino acids: CASSYRSRTGQETQYF. The CDR3 DNA reads TGTGCCAGCAGTTACCGCTCTCGGACTGGGCAAGAGACCCAGTACTTC.

The V gene is TRBV20-1, the J gene TRBJ2-3, with 10 bases lining up with TRBD2. Germline CDR1 DFQATT, CDR2 SNEGSKA (reference sequence). This CDR3 contains 15 residues. V was pared by 6 bases and J by 0 bases, with 6 bases of the junction left unmatched. The chain's CDR3 is CSATTSGISTDTQYF. CDR3 coding DNA: TGCAGTGCCACCACTAGCGGGATAAGCACAGATACGCAGTATTTT.

The V gene is TRBV5-5, the J gene TRBJ2-5, with D unresolved. V lost 4 bases and J 3 bases, leaving 7 bases between the germline ends. CDR3 length: 12 amino acids. Germline CDR1 reads SGHKS; CDR2 reads YYEKEE (reference sequence). The CDR3 is CASSNLEETQYF. The CDR3 region has the DNA TGTGCCAGCAGCAATCTGGAAGAGACCCAGTACTTC.

This clonotype was detected only a few times. V gene TRBV20-1 combines with J gene TRBJ2-1, with a weak D call TRBD2 (5 bases). This CDR3 spans 12 amino acids. Germline-derived CDR1 and CDR2 are DFQATT and SNEGSKA (reference sequence). Between the trimmed V and J ends, which lost 0 bases and 10 bases, there was a span of 10 bases. The CDR3 bases are TGCAGTGCTAGAGATCTCGGCGGGGAGCAGTTCTTC. The encoded protein is CSARDLGGEQFF.

This clonotype was seen more than once but under ten times. V usage is TRBV28 and J usage is TRBJ1-2, with 11 positions matching TRBD1. With V trimmed by 8 bases and J by 5 bases, 13 bases remained unmatched. CDR3 length: 16 amino acids. The germline gives CDR1 MDHEN, CDR2 SYDVKM. Here the CDR3 reads CASYTIGGQGGYGYTF. The CDR3 DNA reads TGTGCCAGCTATACCATCGGGGGACAGGGGGGTTATGGCTACACCTTC.